This is a list of T cell receptor beta chains from one sample in a study of blood T cell repertoires in COVID-19. TCRdb's table, derived via immunoSEQ multiplex PCR, lists solely in-frame clones and lacks some. The table shows about 200,000 clones, with more than 75% occurring only once. The specimen sequenced was peripheral blood. Every receptor here comes from a woman older than 75 with acute or convalescent COVID-19. The conserved cysteine and the conserved F or W are not part of the CDR3 here. D genes are given only for firm matches. Clone size is shown for a subset of rows, as once, few, many or a class of expanded clone.

size: NA; D: TRBD2; length: 13; V: TRBV2; J: TRBJ2-4; CDR3: ASSALSGRVNIQY
size: NA; D: NA; length: 13; V: TRBV6-5; J: TRBJ1-1; CDR3: ASNTLGRVNTEAF
size: NA; D: NA; length: 15; V: TRBV27; J: TRBJ1-6; CDR3: ASSLRGGSSYNSPLH
size: NA; D: NA; length: 13; V: TRBV4-2; J: TRBJ1-3; CDR3: ASSQEGQEQDTIY
size: NA; D: TRBD2; length: 14; V: TRBV4-3; J: TRBJ2-1; CDR3: ASSQDWTSGLDEQF
size: NA; D: TRBD2; length: 12; V: TRBV30; J: TRBJ2-3; CDR3: AWSGLAGEDTQY
size: NA; D: NA; length: 11; V: TRBV12-3/TRBV12-4; J: TRBJ2-7; CDR3: ASSLVGVYEQY
size: NA; D: TRBD2; length: 15; V: TRBV7-2; J: TRBJ2-3; CDR3: ASSSVLGGYATDTQY
size: NA; D: NA; length: 12; V: TRBV5-4; J: TRBJ1-1; CDR3: ASSSLQGRTEAF
size: NA; D: NA; length: 12; V: TRBV11-3; J: TRBJ2-3; CDR3: ASSLGGSTDTQY
size: NA; D: NA; length: 9; V: TRBV6-5; J: TRBJ2-1; CDR3: ASSNSGEQF
size: NA; D: TRBD1; length: 13; V: TRBV18; J: TRBJ1-2; CDR3: ASSPSIWTGGEYT
size: once; D: NA; length: 11; V: TRBV12-3/TRBV12-4; J: TRBJ1-3; CDR3: ASNRQNGNTIY
size: few; D: NA; length: 13; V: TRBV7-9; J: TRBJ2-1; CDR3: ASTRRPRSDNEQF